This T cell receptor beta chain was retrieved from a study of shared T cell receptors in the human thymus. TCRdb's copy holds only in-frame clones and misses some; the assay was immunoSEQ multiplex PCR. The data show 600,000 to 900,000 clones, 70% to 90% seen once. Between the trimmed V and J ends, which lost 1 base and 5 bases, there was a span of 15 bases. CDR3 length equals 16 residues. Germline values: CDR1 MNHNS, CDR2 SASEGT. These data were also reused for a study on human thymus T cells. In that study: Thymic and blood repertoires seemed to show skewed V and J gene use. In unrelated individuals, thymic repertoires overlapped highly, according to related research.

V usage is TRBV6-1 and J usage is TRBJ1-3, with a tentative D call TRBD1 (5 bases). The source is a girl under three years old with a congenital heart defect. The sequenced material came from thymocytes. For the CDR3, the DNA is TGTGCCAGCAGTGAAGTTGGAGGGACCGCTCGAAACACCATATATTTT. Translation: CASSEVGGTARNTIYF.